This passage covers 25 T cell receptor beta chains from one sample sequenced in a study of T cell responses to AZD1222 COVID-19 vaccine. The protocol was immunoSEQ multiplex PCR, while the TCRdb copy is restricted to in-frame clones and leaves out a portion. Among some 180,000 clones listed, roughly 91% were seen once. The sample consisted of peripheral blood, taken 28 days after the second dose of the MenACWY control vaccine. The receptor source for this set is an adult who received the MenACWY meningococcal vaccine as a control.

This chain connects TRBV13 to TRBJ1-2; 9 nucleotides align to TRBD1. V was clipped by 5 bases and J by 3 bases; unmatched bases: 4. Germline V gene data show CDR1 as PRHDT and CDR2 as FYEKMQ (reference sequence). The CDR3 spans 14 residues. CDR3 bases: TGTGCCAGCAGCCCAGGACAGGGGCACTATGGCTACACCTTC. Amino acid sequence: CASSPGQGHYGYTF.

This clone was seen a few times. The chain's CDR3 is CASTSGQGNQPQHF. The CDR3 DNA is TGTGCCAGCACCTCCGGACAGGGGAATCAGCCCCAGCATTTT. The chain combines TRBV27 with TRBJ1-5; TRBD1 aligns across 9 bases. The CDR3 extends over 14 amino acids. Germline V gene sequence: CDR1 MNHEY, CDR2 SMNVEV (reference sequence). Trimming took 7 bases from V and 4 from J; bases not matched to a gene: 5.

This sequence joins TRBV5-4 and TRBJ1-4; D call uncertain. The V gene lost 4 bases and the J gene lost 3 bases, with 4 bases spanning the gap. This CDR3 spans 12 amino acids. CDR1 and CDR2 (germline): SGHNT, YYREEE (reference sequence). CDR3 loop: CASSQPNEKLFF. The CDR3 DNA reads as TGTGCCAGCAGCCAACCTAATGAAAAACTGTTTTTT.

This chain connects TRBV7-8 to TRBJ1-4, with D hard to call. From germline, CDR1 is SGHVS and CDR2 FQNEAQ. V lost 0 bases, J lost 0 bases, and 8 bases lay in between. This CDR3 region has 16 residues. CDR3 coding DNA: TGTGCCAGCAGCTTAGCTTCCTCCCCAACTAATGAAAAACTGTTTTTT. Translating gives CASSLASSPTNEKLFF.

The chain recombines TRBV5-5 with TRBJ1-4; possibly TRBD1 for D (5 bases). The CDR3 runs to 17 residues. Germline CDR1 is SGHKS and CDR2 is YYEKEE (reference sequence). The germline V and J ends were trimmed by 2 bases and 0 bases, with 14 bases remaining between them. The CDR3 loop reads CASSFRVRTATNEKLFF. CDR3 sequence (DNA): TGTGCCAGCAGCTTCAGGGTCAGGACGGCAACTAATGAAAAACTGTTTTTT.

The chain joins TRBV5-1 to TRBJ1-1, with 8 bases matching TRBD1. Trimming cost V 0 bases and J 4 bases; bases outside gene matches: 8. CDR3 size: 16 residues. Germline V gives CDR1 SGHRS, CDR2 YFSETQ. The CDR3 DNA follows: TGCGCCAGCAGCTTGGGTCAGGGGGCGGTGACCACTGAAGCTTTCTTT. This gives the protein CASSLGQGAVTTEAFF.

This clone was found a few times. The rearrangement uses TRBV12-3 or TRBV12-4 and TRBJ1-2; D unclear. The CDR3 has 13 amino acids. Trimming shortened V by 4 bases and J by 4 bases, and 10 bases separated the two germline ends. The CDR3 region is CASSYGEGYGYTF. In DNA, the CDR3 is TGTGCCAGCAGTTATGGGGAGGGCTATGGCTACACCTTC.

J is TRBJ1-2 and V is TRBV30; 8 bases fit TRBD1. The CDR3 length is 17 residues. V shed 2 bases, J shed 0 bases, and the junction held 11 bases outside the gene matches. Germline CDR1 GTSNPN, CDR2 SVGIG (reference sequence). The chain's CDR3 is CAWSRPDRGTTNYGYTF. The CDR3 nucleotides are TGTGCCTGGAGTCGCCCTGACAGGGGTACCACTAACTATGGCTACACCTTC.

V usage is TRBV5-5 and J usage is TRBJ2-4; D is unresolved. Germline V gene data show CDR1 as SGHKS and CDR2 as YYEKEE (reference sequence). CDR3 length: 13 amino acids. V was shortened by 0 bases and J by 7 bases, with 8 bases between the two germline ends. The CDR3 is CASSLAGQNIQYF. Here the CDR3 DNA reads TGTGCCAGCAGCTTGGCGGGTCAGAACATTCAGTACTTC.

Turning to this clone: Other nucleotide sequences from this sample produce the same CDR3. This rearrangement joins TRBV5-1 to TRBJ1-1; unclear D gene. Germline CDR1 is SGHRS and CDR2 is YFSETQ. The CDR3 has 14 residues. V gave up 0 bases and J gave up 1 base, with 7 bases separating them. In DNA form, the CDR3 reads TGCGCCAGCAGCTTGGGAGGCGGGAACACTGAAGCTTTCTTT. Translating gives CASSLGGGNTEAFF. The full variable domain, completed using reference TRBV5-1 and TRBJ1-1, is KAGVTQTPRYLIKTRGQQVTLSCSPISGHRSVSWYQQTPGQGLQFLFEYFSETQRNKGNFPGRFSGRQFSNSRSEMNVSTLELGDSALYLCASSLGGGNTEAFFGQGTRLTVV.

The CDR3 is CASSLGGGPANYGYTF. For the CDR3, the DNA is TGTGCCAGCAGCTTAGGCGGGGGGCCCGCTAACTATGGCTACACCTTC. V usage is TRBV7-9 and J usage is TRBJ1-2; the D gene is possibly TRBD1 (6 bases). This CDR3 has 16 amino acids. Germline CDR1 reads SEHNR; CDR2 reads FQNEAQ (reference sequence). The V end was cut by 1 base, the J end by 0 bases, with 12 bases between.

CDR3 residues: CASSLQGGNTIYF. CDR3 in DNA: TGTGCCAGCAGTTTACAGGGAGGAAACACCATATATTTT. The rearrangement links TRBV27 to TRBJ1-3; tentative D call: TRBD1 (5 bases). This CDR3 region has 13 residues. Germline V gene lookup returns CDR1 MNHEY and CDR2 SMNVEV (reference sequence). Trimming took off 2 bases at V and 4 bases at J, with 6 bases between the two ends.

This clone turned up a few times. The CDR3 loop is CASSYGSHGAQHF. DNA of the CDR3: TGTGCCAGCAGTTACGGTTCACATGGGGCCCAGCATTTT. The V gene is TRBV6-5, the J gene TRBJ1-5; D gene ambiguous. The CDR3 length is 13 residues. V was pared by 2 bases and J by 11 bases, with 13 bases between. Germline CDR1 and CDR2: MNHEY and SVGAGI.

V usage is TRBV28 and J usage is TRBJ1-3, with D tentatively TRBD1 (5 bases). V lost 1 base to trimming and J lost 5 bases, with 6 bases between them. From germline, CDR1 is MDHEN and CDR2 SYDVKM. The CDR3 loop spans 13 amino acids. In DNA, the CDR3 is TGTGCCAGCAGTTTATCAGGGCGAAACACCATATATTTT. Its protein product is CASSLSGRNTIYF.

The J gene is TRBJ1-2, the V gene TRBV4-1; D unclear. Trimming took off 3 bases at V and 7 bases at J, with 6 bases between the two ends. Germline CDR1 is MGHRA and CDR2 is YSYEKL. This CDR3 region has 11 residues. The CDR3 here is CASSQGFGYTF. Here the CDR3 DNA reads TGCGCCAGCAGCCAGGGATTTGGCTACACCTTC.

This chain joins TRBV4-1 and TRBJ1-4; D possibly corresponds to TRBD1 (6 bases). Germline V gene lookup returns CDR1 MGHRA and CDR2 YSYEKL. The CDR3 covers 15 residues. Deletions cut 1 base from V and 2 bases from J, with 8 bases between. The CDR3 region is CASSQGGGTNEKLFF. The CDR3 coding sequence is TGCGCCAGCAGCCAAGGGGGGGGCACTAATGAAAAACTGTTTTTT.

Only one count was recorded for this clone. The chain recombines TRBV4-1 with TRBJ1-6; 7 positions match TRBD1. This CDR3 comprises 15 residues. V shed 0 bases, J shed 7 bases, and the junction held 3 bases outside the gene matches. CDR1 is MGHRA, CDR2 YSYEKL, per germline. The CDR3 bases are TGCGCCAGCAGCCAAGAAGGGACAGAGAATTCACCCCTCCACTTT. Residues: CASSQEGTENSPLHF.

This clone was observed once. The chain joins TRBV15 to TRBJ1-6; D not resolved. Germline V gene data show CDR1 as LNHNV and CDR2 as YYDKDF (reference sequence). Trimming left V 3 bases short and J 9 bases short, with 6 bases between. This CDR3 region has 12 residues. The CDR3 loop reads CATSSRTSPLHF. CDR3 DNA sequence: TGTGCCACCAGCAGCCGGACTTCACCCCTCCACTTT.

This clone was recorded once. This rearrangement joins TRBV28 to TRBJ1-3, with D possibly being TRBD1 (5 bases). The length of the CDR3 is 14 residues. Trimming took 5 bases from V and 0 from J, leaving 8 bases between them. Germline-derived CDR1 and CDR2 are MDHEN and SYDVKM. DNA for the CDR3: TGTGCCAGCAGTGTGACAGTCTCTGGAAACACCATATATTTT. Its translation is CASSVTVSGNTIYF.

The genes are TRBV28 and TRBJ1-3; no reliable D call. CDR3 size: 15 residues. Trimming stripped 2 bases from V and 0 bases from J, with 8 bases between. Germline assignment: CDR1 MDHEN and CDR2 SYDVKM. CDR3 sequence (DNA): TGTGCCAGCAGTTTACAGTGGAGCTCTGGAAACACCATATATTTT. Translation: CASSLQWSSGNTIYF. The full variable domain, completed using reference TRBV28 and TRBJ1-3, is DVKVTQSSRYLVKRTGEKVFLECVQDMDHENMFWYRQDPGLGLRLIYFSYDVKMKEKGDIPEGYSVSREKKERFSLILESASTNQTSMYLCASSLQWSSGNTIYFGEGSWLTVV.

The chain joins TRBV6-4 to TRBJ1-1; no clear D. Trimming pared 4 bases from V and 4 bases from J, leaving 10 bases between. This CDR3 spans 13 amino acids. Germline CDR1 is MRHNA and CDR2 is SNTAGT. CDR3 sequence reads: CASSVEGSTEAFF. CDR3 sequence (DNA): TGTGCCAGCAGTGTGGAAGGCAGCACTGAAGCTTTCTTT.

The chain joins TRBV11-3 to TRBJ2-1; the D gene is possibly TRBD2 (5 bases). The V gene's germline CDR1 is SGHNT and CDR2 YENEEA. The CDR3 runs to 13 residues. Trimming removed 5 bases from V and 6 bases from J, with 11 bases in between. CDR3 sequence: CASSLGSPNEQFF. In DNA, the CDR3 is TGTGCCAGCAGCCTGGGGAGTCCCAATGAGCAGTTCTTC.

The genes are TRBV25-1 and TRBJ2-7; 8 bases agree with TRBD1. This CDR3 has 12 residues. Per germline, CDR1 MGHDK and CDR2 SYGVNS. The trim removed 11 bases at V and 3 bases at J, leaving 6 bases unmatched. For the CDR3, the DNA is TGTGCCTCCCGGGACAGGTTCTACGAGCAGTACTTC. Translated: CASRDRFYEQYF.

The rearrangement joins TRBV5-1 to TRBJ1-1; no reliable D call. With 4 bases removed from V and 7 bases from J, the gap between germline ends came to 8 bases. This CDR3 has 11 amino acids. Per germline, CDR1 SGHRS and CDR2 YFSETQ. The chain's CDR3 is CASSGVFEAFF. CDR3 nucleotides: TGCGCCAGCAGCGGGGTGTTTGAAGCTTTCTTT.

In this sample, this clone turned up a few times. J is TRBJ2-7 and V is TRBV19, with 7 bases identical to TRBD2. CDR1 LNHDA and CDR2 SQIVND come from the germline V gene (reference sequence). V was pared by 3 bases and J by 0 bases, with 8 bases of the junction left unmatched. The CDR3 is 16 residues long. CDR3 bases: TGTGCCAGTAGTATTATTCCGAGCGGGGACTCCTACGAGCAGTACTTC. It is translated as CASSIIPSGDSYEQYF.